The clone carrying this T cell receptor (beta chain) was seen a few times. The sample originates from a study of blood T cell repertoires in COVID-19. Study at large: The samples span acute and convalescent COVID-19 from the United States, Italy and Spain. T cells, B-cell-depleted T cells, or PBMCs supplied cDNA or gDNA.

Authors' data handling: From reference gene primer amplification, estimates of nucleated cell counts were derived. Here immunoSEQ multiplex PCR was the method, and the copy in TCRdb shows in-frame clones only, minus some. The V and J calls and clone size were taken over from that table, and D and trimming were inferred from the DNA. The table has more than 95,000 clones, roughly 82% seen once; the top ten hold 5% to 6.5%. From germline, CDR1 is MNHEY and CDR2 SMNVEV (reference sequence). The CDR3 is 13 amino acids. V lost 3 bases and J lost 2, with 8 bases in between. Sequences were obtained from peripheral blood. V is TRBV27 and J is TRBJ2-7; D is unclear. This sequence originates from a human donor in a cohort sampled during active COVID-19. Here the CDR3 DNA reads TGTGCCAGCAGTTTTGGGCAGACCTACGAGCAGTACTTC. It codes for CASSFGQTYEQYF.